The clone carrying this T cell receptor (beta chain) appeared once. Its specificity is not known. Sequencing used immunoSEQ multiplex PCR; TCRdb keeps in-frame clones, though not all of them. The sample has 130,000 or so clones, approximately 75% seen once. These data come from a study of cytotoxic CD8 clonotypes in ibrutinib-treated CLL. Overall study: Complete response was seen in 2 patients and partial in approximately 25; some 12 progressed and roughly 14 stayed remitted after a median around 64 months. Following treatment for a median about 12 months, range 6 to 36, response samples were then taken. General study findings and limits: Circulating CD8+ T-cell counts were tracked by baseline clonality, which exceeded that of age-matched healthy donors.

The CDR3 consists of 16 residues. Germline V gene lookup returns CDR1 GTSNPN and CDR2 SVGIG (reference sequence). V shed 0 bases and J shed 1 base, with 15 bases lying between them. Sample: PBMCs, taken after 12 months of ibrutinib treatment. The TCR sequence derives from a human donor with chronic lymphocytic leukemia. V gene TRBV30 combines with J gene TRBJ2-5, with D perhaps matching TRBD1 (5 bases). The CDR3 bases are TGTGCCTGGAGTGTAAGGGTGGCTGGGGCCCAAGAGACCCAGTACTTC. Protein sequence: CAWSVRVAGAQETQYF.